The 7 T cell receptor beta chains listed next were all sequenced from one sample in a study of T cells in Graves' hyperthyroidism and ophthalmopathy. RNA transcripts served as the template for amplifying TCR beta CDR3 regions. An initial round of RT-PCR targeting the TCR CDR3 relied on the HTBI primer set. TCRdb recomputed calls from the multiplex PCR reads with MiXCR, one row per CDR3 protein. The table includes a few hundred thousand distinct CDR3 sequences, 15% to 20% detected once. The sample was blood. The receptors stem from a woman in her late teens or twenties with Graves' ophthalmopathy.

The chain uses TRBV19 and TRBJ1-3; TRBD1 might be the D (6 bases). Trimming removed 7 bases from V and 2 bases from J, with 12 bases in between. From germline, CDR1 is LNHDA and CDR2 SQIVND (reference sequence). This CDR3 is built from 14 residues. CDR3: CASTTGDAGNTIYF. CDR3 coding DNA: TGTGCCAGTACGACAGGAGACGCTGGAAACACCATATATTTT.

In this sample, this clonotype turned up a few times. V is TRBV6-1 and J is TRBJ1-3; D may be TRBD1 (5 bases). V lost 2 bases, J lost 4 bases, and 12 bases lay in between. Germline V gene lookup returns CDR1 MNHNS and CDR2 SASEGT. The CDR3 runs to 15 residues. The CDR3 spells CASSEMGPRGNTIYF. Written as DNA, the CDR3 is TGTGCCAGCAGTGAAATGGGGCCACGGGGAAACACCATATATTTT.

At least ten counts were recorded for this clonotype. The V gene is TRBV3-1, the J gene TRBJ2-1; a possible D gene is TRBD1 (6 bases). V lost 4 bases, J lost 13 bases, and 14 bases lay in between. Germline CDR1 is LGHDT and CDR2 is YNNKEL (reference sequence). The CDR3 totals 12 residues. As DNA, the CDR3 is TGTGCCAGCAGCCGGTCGGACAGTAAACAGTTCTTC. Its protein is CASSRSDSKQFF.

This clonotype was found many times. The CDR3 sequence is CASSLATGGTEAFF. Written as DNA, the CDR3 is TGCGCCAGCAGCTTGGCGACAGGGGGCACTGAAGCTTTCTTT. V usage is TRBV5-1 and J usage is TRBJ1-1; 9 bases match TRBD1. CDR1 SGHRS and CDR2 YFSETQ come from the germline V gene. The trim removed 0 bases at V and 4 bases at J, leaving 1 base unmatched. The CDR3 runs to 14 residues.

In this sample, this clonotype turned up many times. For the CDR3, the DNA is TGTGCCAGCAGCCCGGTAGGGCAGGGGACCCCAGATACGCAGTATTTT. Translated, it gives CASSPVGQGTPDTQYF. This chain uses TRBV7-2 with TRBJ2-3; weak D call: TRBD1 (6 bases). This CDR3 spans 16 amino acids. CDR1 and CDR2 (germline): SGHTA, FQGNSA. Trimming shortened V by 5 bases and J by 4 bases, and 19 bases separated the two germline ends.

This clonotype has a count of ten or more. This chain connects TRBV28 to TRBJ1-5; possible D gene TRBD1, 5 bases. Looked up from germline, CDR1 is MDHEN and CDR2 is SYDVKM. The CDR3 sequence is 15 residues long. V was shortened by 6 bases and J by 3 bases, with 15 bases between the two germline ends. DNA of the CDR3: TGTGCCAGCAGACCCGGGACTCTCGTCAATCAGCCCCAGCATTTT. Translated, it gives CASRPGTLVNQPQHF.

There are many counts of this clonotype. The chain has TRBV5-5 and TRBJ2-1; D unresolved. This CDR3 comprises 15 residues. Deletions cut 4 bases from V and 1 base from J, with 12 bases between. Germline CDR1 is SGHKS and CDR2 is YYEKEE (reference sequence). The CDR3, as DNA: TGTGCCAGCAGCCTTCAGGATCCGTCCTACAATGAGCAGTTCTTC. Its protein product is CASSLQDPSYNEQFF. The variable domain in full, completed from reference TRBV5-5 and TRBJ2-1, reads DAGVTQSPTHLIKTRGQQVTLRCSPISGHKSVSWYQQVLGQGPQFIFQYYEKEERGRGNFPDRFSARQFPNYSSELNVNALLLGDSALYLCASSLQDPSYNEQFFGPGTRLTVL.